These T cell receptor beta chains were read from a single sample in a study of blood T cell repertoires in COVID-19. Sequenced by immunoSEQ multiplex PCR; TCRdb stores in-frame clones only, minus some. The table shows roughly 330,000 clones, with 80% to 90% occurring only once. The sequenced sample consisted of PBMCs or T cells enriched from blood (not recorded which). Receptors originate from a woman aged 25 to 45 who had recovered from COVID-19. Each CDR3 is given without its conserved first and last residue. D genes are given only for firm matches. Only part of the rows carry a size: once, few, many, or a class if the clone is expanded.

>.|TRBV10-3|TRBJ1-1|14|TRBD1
AISRQGAVMNTEAF
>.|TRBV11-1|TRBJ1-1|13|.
ASSSQGTGDTEAF
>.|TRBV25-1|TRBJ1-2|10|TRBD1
ASGTAFDGYT
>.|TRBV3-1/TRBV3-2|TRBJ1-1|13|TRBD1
ASSQAYRGNTEAF
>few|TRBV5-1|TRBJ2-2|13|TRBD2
ASSFAGGNTGELF
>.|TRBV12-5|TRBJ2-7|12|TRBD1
ASGLGDRDYEQY
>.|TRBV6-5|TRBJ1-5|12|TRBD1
ASSLDRGNQPQH
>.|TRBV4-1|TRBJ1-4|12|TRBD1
ASSPTGLGEKLF
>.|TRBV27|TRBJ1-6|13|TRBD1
ASSPRGGRNSPLH
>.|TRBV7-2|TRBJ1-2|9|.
ASSDAGGYT
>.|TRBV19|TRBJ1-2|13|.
ASSIGGGSNYGYT
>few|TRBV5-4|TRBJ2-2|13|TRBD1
ASSLDRGRTGELF
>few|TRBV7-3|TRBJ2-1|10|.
ASSAEHNEQF
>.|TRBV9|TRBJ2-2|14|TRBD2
ASSLLAGGPSGELF
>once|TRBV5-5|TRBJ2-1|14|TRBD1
ASSWGTESYYNEQF
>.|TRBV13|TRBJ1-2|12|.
ASSLLAGYSGYT
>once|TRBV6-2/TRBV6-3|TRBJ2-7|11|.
ASSYEQGYEQY
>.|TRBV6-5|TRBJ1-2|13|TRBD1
ASRDRGRHTYGYT
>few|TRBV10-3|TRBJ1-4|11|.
AISPGQRGKLF
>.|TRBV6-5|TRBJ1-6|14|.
ASSSQRLSYNSPLH
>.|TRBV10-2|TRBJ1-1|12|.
ASSESGGLTEAF
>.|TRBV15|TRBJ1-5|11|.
ATCEGLNQPQH
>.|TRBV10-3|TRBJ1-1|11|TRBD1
AITSRGDTEAF
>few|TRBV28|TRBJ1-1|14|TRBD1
ASSTPTGIDYTEAF
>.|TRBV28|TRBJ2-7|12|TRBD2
ASSLGGSSYEQY
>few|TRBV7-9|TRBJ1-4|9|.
ASSPNEKLF
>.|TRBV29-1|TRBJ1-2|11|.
SVEAGVNYGYT
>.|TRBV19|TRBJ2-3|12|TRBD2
ASSIRRGGDTQY
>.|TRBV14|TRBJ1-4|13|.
ASSLEGGAGEKLF
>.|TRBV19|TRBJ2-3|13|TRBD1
ASIPGQAHTDTQY
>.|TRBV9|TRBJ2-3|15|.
ASSVAAGAPSTDTQY
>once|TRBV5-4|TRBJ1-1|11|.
ASSSTYSPEAF
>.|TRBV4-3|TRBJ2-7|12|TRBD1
ASSQDRGHYEQY
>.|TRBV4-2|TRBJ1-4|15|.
ASSQEVVTATNEKLF
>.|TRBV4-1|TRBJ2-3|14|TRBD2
ASSQVTSGSTDTQY
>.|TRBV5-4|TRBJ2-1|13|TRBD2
ASSLAGDYAGEQF
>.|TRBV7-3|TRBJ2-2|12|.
ASSLRADTGELF
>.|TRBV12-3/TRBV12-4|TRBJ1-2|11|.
ASTPRHRDGYT
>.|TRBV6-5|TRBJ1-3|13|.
ASSYSTDSGNTIY
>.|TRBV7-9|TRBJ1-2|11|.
ATPGDGNYGYT
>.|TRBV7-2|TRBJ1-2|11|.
ASSIGQRGGYT
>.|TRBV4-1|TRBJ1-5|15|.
ASSQVGGRDRNQPQH
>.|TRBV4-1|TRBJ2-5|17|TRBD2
ASSLPAGGRRSARETQY
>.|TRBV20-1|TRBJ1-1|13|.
SASRLTGMYTEAF
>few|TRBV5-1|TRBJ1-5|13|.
ASSLGDTSNQPQH
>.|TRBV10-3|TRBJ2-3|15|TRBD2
AIRRASGGAVEDTQY
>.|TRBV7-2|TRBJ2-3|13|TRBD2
ASSLGGGDTDTQY
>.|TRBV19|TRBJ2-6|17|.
ASNKGGGGARSGANVLT
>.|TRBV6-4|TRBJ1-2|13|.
ASSQQGTLGYGYT